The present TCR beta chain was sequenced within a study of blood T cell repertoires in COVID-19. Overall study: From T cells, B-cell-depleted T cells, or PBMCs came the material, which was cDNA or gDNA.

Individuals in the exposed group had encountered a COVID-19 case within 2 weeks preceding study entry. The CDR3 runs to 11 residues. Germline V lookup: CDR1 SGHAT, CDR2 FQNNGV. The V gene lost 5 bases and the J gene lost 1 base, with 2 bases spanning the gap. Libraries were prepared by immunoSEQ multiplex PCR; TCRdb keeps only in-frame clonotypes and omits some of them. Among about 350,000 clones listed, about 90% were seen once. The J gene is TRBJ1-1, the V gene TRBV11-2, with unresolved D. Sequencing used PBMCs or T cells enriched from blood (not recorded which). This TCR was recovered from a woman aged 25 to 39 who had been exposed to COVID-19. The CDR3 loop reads CASSRNTEAFF. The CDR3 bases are TGTGCCAGCAGCCGGAACACTGAAGCTTTCTTT.